What follows are 18 T cell receptor beta chains derived from one specimen sequenced in a study of lymphopenia after photon versus proton radiotherapy. TCRdb's copy holds only in-frame clones and misses some; the assay was immunoSEQ multiplex PCR. The sample records about 12,000 clones, 89% being singletons. The sequences come from peripheral blood, collected from a patient treated with proton-based radiotherapy. The receptors were sampled from a man aged 55 to 70 with pancreatic cancer.

This clone is medium-sized. V and J are TRBV9 and TRBJ1-3; D is undetermined. Trimming cost V 0 bases and J 7 bases, with 14 bases left between them. The V gene's germline CDR1 is SGDLS and CDR2 YYNGEE. The CDR3 runs to 15 residues. Written as DNA, the CDR3 is TGTGCCAGCAGCGTAGGAGGTGTAGGGTCGAACACCATATATTTT. Its protein product is CASSVGGVGSNTIYF.

This clone was picked up one time. The genes are TRBV5-1 and TRBJ2-1, with 7 positions matching TRBD2. The germline V gene has CDR1 SGHRS and CDR2 YFSETQ. This CDR3 is 16 amino acids long. Germline trimming cut 3 bases from V and 7 bases from J; bases unmatched to any gene: 13. CDR3 protein: CASSSPRTSGLNEQFF. For the CDR3, the DNA is TGCGCCAGCAGCTCGCCCCGGACTAGTGGGTTGAATGAGCAGTTCTTC.

This chain links TRBV5-1 with TRBJ2-2, with 13 nucleotides matching TRBD2. The CDR3 totals 17 residues. Losses at the gene ends were 5 bases for V and 4 bases for J; bases not matched to a gene: 8. Germline V lookup: CDR1 SGHRS, CDR2 YFSETQ. The DNA of the CDR3 is TGCGCCAGCAGGTTAGGACTAGCGGGAGTCGGCACCGGGGAGCTGTTTTTT. It specifies CASRLGLAGVGTGELFF.

The chain employs TRBV28 and TRBJ1-1; 7 bases map to TRBD1. CDR1 MDHEN and CDR2 SYDVKM come from the germline V gene. Trimming at V came to 1 base and at J to 11 bases, leaving 7 bases not matched to a gene. This CDR3 region has 13 residues. The CDR3 reads CASSLYGTASAFF. The CDR3 DNA reads TGTGCCAGCAGTTTATACGGGACAGCATCTGCTTTCTTT.

CDR3 DNA: TGTGCCAGCAGCTCGCTATTCCGGGACAGGGTTTCTGGAGAGACCCAGTACTTC. It yields the protein CASSSLFRDRVSGETQYF. The rearrangement links TRBV5-5 to TRBJ2-5, with 9 bases fitting TRBD1. Germline lookup yields CDR1 SGHKS and CDR2 YYEKEE (reference sequence). V lost 3 bases, J lost 4 bases, and 16 bases stayed unmatched. This CDR3 has 18 amino acids. The full variable domain, its missing parts supplied by reference TRBV5-5 and TRBJ2-5, is DAGVTQSPTHLIKTRGQQVTLRCSPISGHKSVSWYQQVLGQGPQFIFQYYEKEERGRGNFPDRFSARQFPNYSSELNVNALLLGDSALYLCASSSLFRDRVSGETQYFGPGTRLLVL.

The chain joins TRBV9 to TRBJ1-6, with D perhaps TRBD1 (5 bases). CDR3 length: 15 residues. The germline V gene has CDR1 SGDLS and CDR2 YYNGEE. V was shortened by 4 bases and J by 4 bases, with 12 bases between the two germline ends. The CDR3: CASSSDTGYNSPLHF. The CDR3 DNA reads as TGTGCCAGCAGCTCCGATACAGGTTATAATTCACCCCTCCACTTT.

J is TRBJ2-1 and V is TRBV6-6, with TRBD2 matching 10 bases. V lost 5 bases and J lost 9; bases outside the gene matches: 10. Per the germline V gene, CDR1 is MNHNY and CDR2 is SVGAGI (reference sequence). The CDR3 contains 15 residues. DNA of the CDR3: TGTGCCAGCAGTCAAGCGGGAGGGCCCTCTGGTGAGCAGTTCTTC. Translating it yields CASSQAGGPSGEQFF.

This chain uses TRBV2 with TRBJ2-5, with D possibly TRBD1 on 6 matching bases. The CDR3 runs to 13 residues. Trimming cost V 7 bases and J 5 bases, with 14 bases left between them. Germline V lookup: CDR1 SNHLY, CDR2 FYNNEI. For the CDR3, the DNA is TGTGCCAGCACCCAGGGGCGCCTGGAGACCCAGTACTTC. Its protein product is CASTQGRLETQYF.

The chain joins TRBV29-1 to TRBJ1-2, with 10 bases that match TRBD1. CDR1 and CDR2 from the germline V gene are SQVTM and ANQGSEA. The CDR3 spans 13 residues. Losses at the gene ends were 7 bases for V and 4 bases for J; bases not matched to a gene: 6. CDR3 sequence: CSARQGASYGYTF. The CDR3 nucleotides read TGCAGCGCTAGACAGGGGGCGTCCTATGGCTACACCTTC.

This clone was counted a few times. V is TRBV28 and J is TRBJ1-2; the D is unclear. The CDR3 has 13 amino acids. Germline assignment: CDR1 MDHEN and CDR2 SYDVKM. V was pared by 6 bases and J by 0 bases, with 8 bases between. The CDR3 reads CASRDPANYGYTF. CDR3 bases: TGTGCCAGCAGGGACCCAGCTAACTATGGCTACACCTTC.

The V and J genes are TRBV6-5 and TRBJ1-2, with D maybe TRBD1 (6 bases). V lost 0 bases and J lost 7, with 15 bases in between. CDR3 length: 15 amino acids. In germline, CDR1 is MNHEY, CDR2 SVGAGI. CDR3: CASSYSGGASSGYTF. CDR3 coding DNA: TGTGCCAGCAGTTACTCCGGGGGGGCCAGCTCTGGCTACACCTTC.

The rearrangement links TRBV6-6 to TRBJ2-7; 7 bases are shared with TRBD1. This CDR3 has 14 residues. Germline lookup yields CDR1 MNHNY and CDR2 SVGAGI (reference sequence). The trim removed 4 bases at V and 2 bases at J, leaving 5 bases unmatched. CDR3 in amino acids: CASSSNGQAYEQYF. The CDR3 bases are TGTGCCAGCAGTTCTAACGGACAGGCCTACGAGCAGTACTTC.

The rearrangement links TRBV28 to TRBJ2-7; D not resolved. CDR3 size: 10 residues. The germline CDR1 and CDR2 sequences are MDHEN and SYDVKM. The V end lost 5 bases, the J end lost 2 bases, and 1 base lay between the germline ends. CDR3 sequence reads: CASSTYEQYF. The CDR3 DNA reads as TGTGCCAGCAGTACCTACGAGCAGTACTTC.

CDR3: CASSLWGPDNSPLHF. The CDR3 DNA sequence: TGTGCCAGCAGTTTATGGGGCCCGGATAATTCACCCCTCCACTTT. The chain is built from TRBV28 and TRBJ1-6; no reliable D call. The germline gives CDR1 MDHEN, CDR2 SYDVKM. Trimming took off 0 bases at V and 5 bases at J, with 8 bases between the two ends. This CDR3 region has 15 residues.

This rearrangement joins TRBV29-1 to TRBJ2-7, with D maybe TRBD1 (5 bases). Germline values: CDR1 SQVTM, CDR2 ANQGSEA. The CDR3 totals 13 residues. Deletions cut 2 bases from V and 0 bases from J, with 8 bases between. CDR3 DNA: TGCAGCGTTGAAAGTGACAGCTCCTACGAGCAGTACTTC. As protein: CSVESDSSYEQYF.

This clone was seen a handful of times. This chain links TRBV7-9 with TRBJ1-1, with a weak D call TRBD1 (5 bases). V lost 5 bases, J lost 3 bases, and 7 bases lay in between. Per germline, CDR1 SEHNR and CDR2 FQNEAQ (reference sequence). CDR3 length: 12 residues. This chain's CDR3 is CASSARDTEAFF. The CDR3 nucleotides read TGTGCCAGCAGCGCCAGGGACACTGAAGCTTTCTTT.

The rearrangement links TRBV4-3 to TRBJ1-3; tentative D call: TRBD1 (5 bases). The CDR3 totals 17 residues. Deletions cut 0 bases from V and 4 bases from J, with 16 bases between. CDR1 and CDR2 from the germline V gene are LGHNA and YSLEER. This CDR3 reads CASSQDVVQGSGNTIYF. CDR3 DNA: TGCGCCAGCAGCCAAGATGTTGTCCAGGGATCGGGAAACACCATATATTTT.

The chain has TRBV30 and TRBJ2-5; TRBD2 agrees at 8 bases. Trimming removed 0 bases from V and 5 bases from J; junction bases left unmatched: 8. This CDR3 contains 15 residues. CDR1 is GTSNPN and CDR2 is SVGIG in the germline V gene (reference sequence). CDR3 protein: CAWSVSSGISETQYF. CDR3 in DNA: TGTGCCTGGAGTGTAAGTAGCGGGATTTCGGAGACCCAGTACTTC.